Listed here are 10 T cell receptor beta chains from one sample, sequenced in a study of blood T cell repertoires in COVID-19. Assay: immunoSEQ multiplex PCR; the TCRdb copy retains only in-frame clones and omits some. The data hold 170,000 or so clones, with around 87% observed a single time. The sequencing input was peripheral blood. These receptors came from a man between 40 and 49 years old with active or convalescent COVID-19.

The chain is built from TRBV28 and TRBJ1-3, with D maybe TRBD1 (5 bases). From germline, CDR1 is MDHEN and CDR2 SYDVKM. This CDR3 is built from 15 residues. Trimming left V 3 bases short and J 0 bases short, with 9 bases between. This CDR3 is CASSFRGTSGNTIYF. CDR3 DNA sequence: TGTGCCAGCAGTTTCCGGGGGACCTCTGGAAACACCATATATTTT.

The gene calls are TRBV28 and TRBJ1-2; D possibly corresponds to TRBD1 (6 bases). Deletions cut 6 bases from V and 4 bases from J, with 15 bases between. Germline values: CDR1 MDHEN, CDR2 SYDVKM. This CDR3 has 14 residues. CDR3 protein: CASRPGDRVYGYTF. The CDR3, as DNA: TGTGCCAGCAGACCAGGGGATCGGGTCTATGGCTACACCTTC.

The chain joins TRBV28 to TRBJ2-1; unclear D gene. The length of the CDR3 is 11 residues. Germline V gives CDR1 MDHEN, CDR2 SYDVKM. The V gene lost 10 bases and the J gene lost 3 bases, with 7 bases spanning the gap. Written as DNA, the CDR3 is TGTGCCACCGACTTCTACAATGAGCAGTTCTTC. It translates to CATDFYNEQFF.

The V gene is TRBV13, the J gene TRBJ2-2; TRBD1 is a possible D gene (6 bases). Germline CDR1 and CDR2: PRHDT and FYEKMQ (reference sequence). Between the trimmed V and J ends, which lost 1 base and 3 bases, there was a span of 9 bases. This CDR3 is built from 15 residues. CDR3 sequence reads: CASSLADRYTGELFF. CDR3 DNA sequence: TGTGCCAGCAGCTTAGCGGACAGATACACCGGGGAGCTGTTTTTT.

The chain is built from TRBV18 and TRBJ1-4, with TRBD1 matching 8 bases. The germline CDR1 and CDR2 sequences are KGHSH and LQKENI. V dropped 1 base and J dropped 10; count of bases not matched to a gene: 17. The CDR3 loop spans 18 amino acids. The CDR3 region is CASSPRGTGTNDGGKLFF. As DNA, the CDR3 is TGTGCCAGCTCACCACGTGGGACAGGCACTAATGATGGCGGAAAACTGTTTTTT. Variable domain in full (rest from reference TRBV18 and TRBJ1-4): NAGVMQNPRHLVRRRGQEARLRCSPMKGHSHVYWYRQLPEEGLKFMVYLQKENIIDESGMPKERFSAEFPKEGPSILRIQQVVRGDSAAYFCASSPRGTGTNDGGKLFFGSGTQLSVL.

The chain has TRBV3-1 (or the pseudogene TRBV3-2) and TRBJ2-5, with D maybe TRBD1 (6 bases). The length of the CDR3 is 14 residues. Germline assignment: CDR1 LGHDT and CDR2 YNNKEL (reference sequence). V shed 3 bases and J shed 2 bases, with 10 bases lying between them. The CDR3 bases are TGTGCCAGCAGCCACCACAGGGATCAAGAGACCCAGTACTTC. Amino acid sequence: CASSHHRDQETQYF.

This clone was counted only a few times. The chain combines TRBV15 with TRBJ2-5; D remains unclear. CDR1 LNHNV and CDR2 YYDKDF come from the germline V gene (reference sequence). The CDR3 extends over 12 amino acids. Trimming shortened V by 0 bases and J by 3 bases, and 2 bases separated the two germline ends. The CDR3 is CATSRDEETQYF. Written as DNA, the CDR3 is TGTGCCACCAGCAGAGACGAAGAGACCCAGTACTTC.

The V gene is TRBV6-2 or TRBV6-3, the J gene TRBJ1-2; 7 bases fit TRBD1. CDR3 length: 15 amino acids. The V segment lost 2 bases and the J segment 2 bases; nucleotides outside the gene matches: 5. Germline V lookup: CDR1 MNHEY, CDR2 SVGEGT. The CDR3 spells CASSYLRTGNYGYTF. The CDR3 DNA reads as TGTGCCAGCAGTTACCTCCGGACAGGAAACTATGGCTACACCTTC.

This chain connects TRBV28 to TRBJ2-3; the D gene is possibly TRBD2 (5 bases). The CDR3 has 14 amino acids. Germline CDR1 and CDR2: MDHEN and SYDVKM. The V and J ends lost 7 bases and 2 bases respectively, with 13 bases between them. The CDR3 loop reads CASTRPGITDTQYF. In DNA, the CDR3 is TGTGCCAGCACCCGCCCGGGGATCACAGATACGCAGTATTTT.

V and J are TRBV19 and TRBJ2-7, with D perhaps TRBD1 (5 bases). The CDR3 spans 14 residues. Trimming removed 3 bases at V and 4 bases at J, with 13 bases between. Per the germline V gene, CDR1 is LNHDA and CDR2 is SQIVND (reference sequence). CDR3 sequence reads: CASSMGPAPYEQYF. CDR3 bases: TGTGCCAGTAGTATGGGGCCAGCCCCTTACGAGCAGTACTTC.